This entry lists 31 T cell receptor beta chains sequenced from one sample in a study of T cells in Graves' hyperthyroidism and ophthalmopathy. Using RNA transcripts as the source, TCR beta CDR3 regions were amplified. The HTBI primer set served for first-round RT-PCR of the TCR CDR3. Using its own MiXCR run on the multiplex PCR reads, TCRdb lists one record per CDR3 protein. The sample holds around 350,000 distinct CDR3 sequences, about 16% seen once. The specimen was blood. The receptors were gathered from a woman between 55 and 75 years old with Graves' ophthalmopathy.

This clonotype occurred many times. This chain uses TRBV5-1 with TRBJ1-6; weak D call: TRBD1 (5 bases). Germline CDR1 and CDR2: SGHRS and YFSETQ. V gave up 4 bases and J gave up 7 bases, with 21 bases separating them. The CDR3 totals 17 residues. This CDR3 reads CASSPGPRETRNSPLHF. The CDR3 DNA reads TGCGCCAGCAGCCCAGGGCCCCGGGAAACGCGCAATTCACCCCTCCACTTT.

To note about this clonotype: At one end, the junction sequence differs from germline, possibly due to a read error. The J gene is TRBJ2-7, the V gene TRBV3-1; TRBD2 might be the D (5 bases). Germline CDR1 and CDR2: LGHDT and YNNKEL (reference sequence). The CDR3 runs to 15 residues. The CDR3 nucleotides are TGTGCCAGCAGCCAAGAGAGCGGTCTCTCCTGCGAGCAGTACTTC. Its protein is CASSQESGLSCEQYF.

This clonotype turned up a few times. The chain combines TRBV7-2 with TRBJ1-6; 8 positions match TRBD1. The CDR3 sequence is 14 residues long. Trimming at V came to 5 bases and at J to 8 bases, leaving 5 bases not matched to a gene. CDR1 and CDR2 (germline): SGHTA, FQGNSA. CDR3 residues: CASSPRTGYSPLHF. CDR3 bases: TGTGCCAGCAGCCCGCGGACAGGGTATTCACCCCTCCACTTT. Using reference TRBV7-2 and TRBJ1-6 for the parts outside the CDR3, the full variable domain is GAGVSQSPSNKVTEKGKDVELRCDPISGHTALYWYRQSLGQGLEFLIYFQGNSAPDKSGLPSDRFSAERTGGSVSTLTIQRTQQEDSAVYLCASSPRTGYSPLHFGNGTRLTVT.

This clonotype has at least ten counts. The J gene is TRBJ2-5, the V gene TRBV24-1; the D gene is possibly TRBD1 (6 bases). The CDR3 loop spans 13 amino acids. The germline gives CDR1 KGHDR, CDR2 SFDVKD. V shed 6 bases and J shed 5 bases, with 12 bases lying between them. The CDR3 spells CATSNTGLETQYF. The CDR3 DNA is TGTGCCACCAGTAACACAGGGTTGGAGACCCAGTACTTC.

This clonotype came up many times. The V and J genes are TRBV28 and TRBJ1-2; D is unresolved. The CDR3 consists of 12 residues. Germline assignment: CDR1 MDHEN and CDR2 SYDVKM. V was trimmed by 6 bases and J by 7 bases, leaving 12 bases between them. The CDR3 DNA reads TGTGCCAGCAGCCCTCCCGGGCCTGGCTACACCTTC. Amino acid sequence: CASSPPGPGYTF.

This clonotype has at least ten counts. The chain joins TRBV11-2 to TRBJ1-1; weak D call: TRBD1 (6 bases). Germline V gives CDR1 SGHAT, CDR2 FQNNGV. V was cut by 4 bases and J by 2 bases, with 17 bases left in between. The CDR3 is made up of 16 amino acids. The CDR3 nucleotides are TGTGCCAGCAGCTCACCCAGTGGGGGGCCCAACACTGAAGCTTTCTTT. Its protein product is CASSSPSGGPNTEAFF.

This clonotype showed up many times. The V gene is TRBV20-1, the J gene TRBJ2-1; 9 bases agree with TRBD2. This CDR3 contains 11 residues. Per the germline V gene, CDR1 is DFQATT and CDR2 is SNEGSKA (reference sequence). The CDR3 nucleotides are TGCAGACCGGCGGGAGGGGTTGAGCAGTTCTTC. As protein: CRPAGGVEQFF.

The CDR3 bases are TGTGCCAGCAGGAGCGTACACTCTGCAACTAATGAAAAACTGTTTTTT. It translates to CASRSVHSATNEKLFF. The V call is TRBV6-1, the J call TRBJ1-4; D is unclear. From germline, CDR1 is MNHNS and CDR2 SASEGT. This CDR3 has 16 amino acids. The V and J ends lost 6 bases and 0 bases respectively, with 14 bases between them.

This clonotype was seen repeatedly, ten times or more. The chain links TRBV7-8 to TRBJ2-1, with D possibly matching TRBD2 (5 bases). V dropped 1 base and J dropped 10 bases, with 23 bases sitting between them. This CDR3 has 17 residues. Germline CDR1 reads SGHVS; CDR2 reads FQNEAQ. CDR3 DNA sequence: TGTGCCAGCAGCTTAGGAATCCTGGCTACCTCCAGCGGAGAGCAGTTCTTC. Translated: CASSLGILATSSGEQFF.

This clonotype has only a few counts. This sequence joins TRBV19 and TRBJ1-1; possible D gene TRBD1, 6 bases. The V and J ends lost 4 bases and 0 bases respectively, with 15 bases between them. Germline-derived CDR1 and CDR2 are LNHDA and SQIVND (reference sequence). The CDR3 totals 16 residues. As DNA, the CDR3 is TGTGCCAGTAGTACCTCGACAGGTTACATGAACACTGAAGCTTTCTTT. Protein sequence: CASSTSTGYMNTEAFF. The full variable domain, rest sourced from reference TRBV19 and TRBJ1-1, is DGGITQSPKYLFRKEGQNVTLSCEQNLNHDAMYWYRQDPGQGLRLIYYSQIVNDFQKGDIAEGYSVSREKKESFPLTVTSAQKNPTAFYLCASSTSTGYMNTEAFFGQGTRLTVV.

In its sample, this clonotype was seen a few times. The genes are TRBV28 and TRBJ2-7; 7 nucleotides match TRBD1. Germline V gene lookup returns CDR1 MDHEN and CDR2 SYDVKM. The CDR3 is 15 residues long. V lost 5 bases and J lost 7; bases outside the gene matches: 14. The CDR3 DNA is TGTGCCAGCAGTACACGCCACAGGGGCCCTTCAGAGCAGTACTTC. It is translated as CASSTRHRGPSEQYF.

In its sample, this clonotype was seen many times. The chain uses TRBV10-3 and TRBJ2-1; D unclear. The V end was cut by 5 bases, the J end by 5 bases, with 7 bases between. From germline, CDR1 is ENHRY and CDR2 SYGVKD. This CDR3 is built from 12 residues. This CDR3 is CAISSPDNEQFF. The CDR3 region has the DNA TGTGCCATCAGTAGCCCGGACAATGAGCAGTTCTTC.

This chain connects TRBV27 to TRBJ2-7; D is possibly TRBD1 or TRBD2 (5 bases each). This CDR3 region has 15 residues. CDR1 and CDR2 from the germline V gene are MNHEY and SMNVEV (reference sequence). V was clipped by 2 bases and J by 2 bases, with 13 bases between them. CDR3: CASSLGGVGAYEQYF. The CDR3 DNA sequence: TGTGCCAGCAGTTTAGGGGGAGTTGGGGCCTACGAGCAGTACTTC.

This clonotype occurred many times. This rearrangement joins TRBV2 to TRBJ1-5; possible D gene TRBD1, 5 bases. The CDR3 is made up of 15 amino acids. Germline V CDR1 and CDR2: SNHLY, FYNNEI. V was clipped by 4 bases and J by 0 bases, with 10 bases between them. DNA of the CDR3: TGTGCCAGCAGTGGTCAGGGATATAGCAATCAGCCCCAGCATTTT. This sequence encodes CASSGQGYSNQPQHF. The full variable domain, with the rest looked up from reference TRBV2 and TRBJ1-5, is EPEVTQTPSHQVTQMGQEVILRCVPISNHLYFYWYRQILGQKVEFLVSFYNNEISEKSEIFDDQFSVERPDGSNFTLKIRSTKLEDSAMYFCASSGQGYSNQPQHFGDGTRLSIL.

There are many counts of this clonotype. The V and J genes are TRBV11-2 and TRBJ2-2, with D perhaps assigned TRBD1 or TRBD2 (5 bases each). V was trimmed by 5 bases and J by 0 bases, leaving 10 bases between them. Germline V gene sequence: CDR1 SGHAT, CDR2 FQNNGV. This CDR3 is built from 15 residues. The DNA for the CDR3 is TGTGCCAGCAGCCCGAGGGGAACGAACACCGGGGAGCTGTTTTTT. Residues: CASSPRGTNTGELFF. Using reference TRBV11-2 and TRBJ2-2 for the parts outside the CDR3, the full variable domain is EAGVAQSPRYKIIEKRQSVAFWCNPISGHATLYWYQQILGQGPKLLIQFQNNGVVDDSQLPKDRFSAERLKGVDSTLKIQPAKLEDSAVYLCASSPRGTNTGELFFGEGSRLTVL.

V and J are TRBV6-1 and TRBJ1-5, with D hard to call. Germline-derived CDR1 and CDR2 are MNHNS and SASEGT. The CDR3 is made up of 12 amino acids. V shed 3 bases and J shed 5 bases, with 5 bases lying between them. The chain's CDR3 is CASSEGYQPQHF. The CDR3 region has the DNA TGTGCCAGCAGTGAGGGGTATCAGCCCCAGCATTTT.

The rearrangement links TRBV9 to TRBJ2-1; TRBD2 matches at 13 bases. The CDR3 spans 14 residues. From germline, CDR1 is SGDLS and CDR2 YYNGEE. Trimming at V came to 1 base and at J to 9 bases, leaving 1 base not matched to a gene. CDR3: CASSVRTSGGEQFF. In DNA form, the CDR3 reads TGTGCCAGCAGCGTACGGACTAGCGGGGGTGAGCAGTTCTTC.

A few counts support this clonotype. This CDR3 reads CASSTNGAPTDTQYF. The CDR3 DNA reads as TGTGCCAGTAGTACGAACGGGGCCCCCACAGATACGCAGTATTTT. V is TRBV19 and J is TRBJ2-3; D tentatively fits TRBD1 or TRBD2 (5 bases each). Between the trimmed V and J ends, which lost 4 bases and 2 bases, there was a span of 13 bases. This CDR3 is 15 amino acids long. The germline V gene has CDR1 LNHDA and CDR2 SQIVND (reference sequence).

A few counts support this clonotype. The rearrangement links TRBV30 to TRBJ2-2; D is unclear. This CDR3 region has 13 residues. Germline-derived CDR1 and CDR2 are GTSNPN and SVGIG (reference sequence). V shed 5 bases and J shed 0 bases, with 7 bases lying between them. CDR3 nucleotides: TGTGCCTGGGTCCCAGCGAACACCGGGGAGCTGTTTTTT. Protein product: CAWVPANTGELFF.

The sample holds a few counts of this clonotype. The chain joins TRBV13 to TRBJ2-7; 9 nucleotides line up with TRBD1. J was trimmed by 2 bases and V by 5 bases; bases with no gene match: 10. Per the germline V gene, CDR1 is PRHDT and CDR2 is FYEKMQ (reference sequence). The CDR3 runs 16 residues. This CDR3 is CASSHPPGTGPYEQYF. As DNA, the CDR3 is TGTGCCAGCAGCCACCCCCCGGGGACAGGGCCCTACGAGCAGTACTTC.

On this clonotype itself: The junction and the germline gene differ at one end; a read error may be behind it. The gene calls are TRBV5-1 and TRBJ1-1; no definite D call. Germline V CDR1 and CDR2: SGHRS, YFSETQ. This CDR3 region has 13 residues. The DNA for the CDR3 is TGCGCCGGCAGCTTGGGCCGGAACACTGAAGCTTTCTTT. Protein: CAGSLGRNTEAFF.

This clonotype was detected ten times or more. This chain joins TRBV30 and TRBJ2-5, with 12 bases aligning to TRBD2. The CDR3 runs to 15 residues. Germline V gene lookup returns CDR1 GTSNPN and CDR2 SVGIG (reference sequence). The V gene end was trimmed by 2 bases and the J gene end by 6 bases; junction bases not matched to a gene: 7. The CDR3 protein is CAWSSGLAGEKTQYF. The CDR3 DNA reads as TGTGCCTGGAGTTCGGGACTAGCGGGCGAGAAGACCCAGTACTTC.

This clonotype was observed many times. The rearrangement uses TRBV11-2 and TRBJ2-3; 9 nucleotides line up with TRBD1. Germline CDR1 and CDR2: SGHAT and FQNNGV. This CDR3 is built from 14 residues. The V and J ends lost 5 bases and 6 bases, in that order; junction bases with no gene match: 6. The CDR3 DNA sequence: TGTGCCAGCAGCGTAACAGGGGGCGGTGATACGCAGTATTTT. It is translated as CASSVTGGGDTQYF.

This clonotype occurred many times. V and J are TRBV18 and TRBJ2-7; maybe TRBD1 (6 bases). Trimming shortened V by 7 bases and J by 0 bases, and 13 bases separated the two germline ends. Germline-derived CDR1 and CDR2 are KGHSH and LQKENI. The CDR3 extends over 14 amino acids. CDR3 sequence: CASLSGQSSYEQYF. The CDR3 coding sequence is TGTGCCAGCTTATCCGGACAGAGCTCCTACGAGCAGTACTTC.

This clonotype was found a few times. CDR3 in amino acids: CSVNRGSEAFF. CDR3 nucleotide sequence: TGCAGCGTAAACAGGGGCTCGGAAGCTTTCTTT. V usage is TRBV29-1 and J usage is TRBJ1-1; 7 bases line up with TRBD1. CDR1 and CDR2 from the germline V gene are SQVTM and ANQGSEA. Losses at the gene ends were 6 bases for V and 8 bases for J; bases not matched to a gene: 6. The CDR3 is 11 amino acids.

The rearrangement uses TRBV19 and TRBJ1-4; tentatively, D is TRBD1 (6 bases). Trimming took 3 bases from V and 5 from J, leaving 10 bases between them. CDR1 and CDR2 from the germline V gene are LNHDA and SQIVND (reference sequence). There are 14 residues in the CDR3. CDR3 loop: CASSIGTQNEKLFF. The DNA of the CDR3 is TGTGCCAGTAGTATCGGGACACAGAATGAAAAACTGTTTTTT.

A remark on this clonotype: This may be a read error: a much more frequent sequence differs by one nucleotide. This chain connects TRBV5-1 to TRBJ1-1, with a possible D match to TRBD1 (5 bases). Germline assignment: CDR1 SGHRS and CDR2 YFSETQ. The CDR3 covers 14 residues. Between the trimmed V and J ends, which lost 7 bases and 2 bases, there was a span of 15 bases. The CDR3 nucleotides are TGCGCCAGCGGCCTTGACGGGGGTAACACTGAAGCTTTCTTT. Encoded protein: CASGLDGGNTEAFF.

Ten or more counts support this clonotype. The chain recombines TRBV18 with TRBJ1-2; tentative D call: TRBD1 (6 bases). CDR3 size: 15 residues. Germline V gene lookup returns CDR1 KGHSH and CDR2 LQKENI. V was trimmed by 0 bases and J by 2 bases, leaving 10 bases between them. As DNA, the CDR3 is TGTGCCAGCTCACCACCGGGCAGGGGAAACTATGGCTACACCTTC. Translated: CASSPPGRGNYGYTF.

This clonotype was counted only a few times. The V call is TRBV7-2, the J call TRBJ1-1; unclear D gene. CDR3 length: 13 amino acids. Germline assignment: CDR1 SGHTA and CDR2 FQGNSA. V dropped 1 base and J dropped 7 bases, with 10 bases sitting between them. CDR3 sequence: CASSLVTELEAFF. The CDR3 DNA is TGTGCCAGCAGCTTAGTGACTGAACTTGAAGCTTTCTTT.

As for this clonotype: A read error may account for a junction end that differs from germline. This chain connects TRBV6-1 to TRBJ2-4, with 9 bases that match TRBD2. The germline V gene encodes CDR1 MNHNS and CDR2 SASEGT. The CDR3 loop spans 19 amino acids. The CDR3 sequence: CASSELTSGWAVARNIQYF. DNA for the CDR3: TGTGCCAGCAGTGAGTTAACTAGCGGGTGGGCGGTAGCCAGAAACATTCAGTACTTC.

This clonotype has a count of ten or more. CDR3 protein: CSAMRTSGIYEQYF. CDR3 bases: TGCAGTGCTATGCGGACTAGCGGGATATACGAGCAGTACTTC. The chain is built from TRBV20-1 and TRBJ2-7; 12 bases match TRBD2. Germline V gene lookup returns CDR1 DFQATT and CDR2 SNEGSKA (reference sequence). The CDR3 is 14 amino acids. Unmatched junction bases numbered 5, after V lost 4 bases and J lost 4 bases.